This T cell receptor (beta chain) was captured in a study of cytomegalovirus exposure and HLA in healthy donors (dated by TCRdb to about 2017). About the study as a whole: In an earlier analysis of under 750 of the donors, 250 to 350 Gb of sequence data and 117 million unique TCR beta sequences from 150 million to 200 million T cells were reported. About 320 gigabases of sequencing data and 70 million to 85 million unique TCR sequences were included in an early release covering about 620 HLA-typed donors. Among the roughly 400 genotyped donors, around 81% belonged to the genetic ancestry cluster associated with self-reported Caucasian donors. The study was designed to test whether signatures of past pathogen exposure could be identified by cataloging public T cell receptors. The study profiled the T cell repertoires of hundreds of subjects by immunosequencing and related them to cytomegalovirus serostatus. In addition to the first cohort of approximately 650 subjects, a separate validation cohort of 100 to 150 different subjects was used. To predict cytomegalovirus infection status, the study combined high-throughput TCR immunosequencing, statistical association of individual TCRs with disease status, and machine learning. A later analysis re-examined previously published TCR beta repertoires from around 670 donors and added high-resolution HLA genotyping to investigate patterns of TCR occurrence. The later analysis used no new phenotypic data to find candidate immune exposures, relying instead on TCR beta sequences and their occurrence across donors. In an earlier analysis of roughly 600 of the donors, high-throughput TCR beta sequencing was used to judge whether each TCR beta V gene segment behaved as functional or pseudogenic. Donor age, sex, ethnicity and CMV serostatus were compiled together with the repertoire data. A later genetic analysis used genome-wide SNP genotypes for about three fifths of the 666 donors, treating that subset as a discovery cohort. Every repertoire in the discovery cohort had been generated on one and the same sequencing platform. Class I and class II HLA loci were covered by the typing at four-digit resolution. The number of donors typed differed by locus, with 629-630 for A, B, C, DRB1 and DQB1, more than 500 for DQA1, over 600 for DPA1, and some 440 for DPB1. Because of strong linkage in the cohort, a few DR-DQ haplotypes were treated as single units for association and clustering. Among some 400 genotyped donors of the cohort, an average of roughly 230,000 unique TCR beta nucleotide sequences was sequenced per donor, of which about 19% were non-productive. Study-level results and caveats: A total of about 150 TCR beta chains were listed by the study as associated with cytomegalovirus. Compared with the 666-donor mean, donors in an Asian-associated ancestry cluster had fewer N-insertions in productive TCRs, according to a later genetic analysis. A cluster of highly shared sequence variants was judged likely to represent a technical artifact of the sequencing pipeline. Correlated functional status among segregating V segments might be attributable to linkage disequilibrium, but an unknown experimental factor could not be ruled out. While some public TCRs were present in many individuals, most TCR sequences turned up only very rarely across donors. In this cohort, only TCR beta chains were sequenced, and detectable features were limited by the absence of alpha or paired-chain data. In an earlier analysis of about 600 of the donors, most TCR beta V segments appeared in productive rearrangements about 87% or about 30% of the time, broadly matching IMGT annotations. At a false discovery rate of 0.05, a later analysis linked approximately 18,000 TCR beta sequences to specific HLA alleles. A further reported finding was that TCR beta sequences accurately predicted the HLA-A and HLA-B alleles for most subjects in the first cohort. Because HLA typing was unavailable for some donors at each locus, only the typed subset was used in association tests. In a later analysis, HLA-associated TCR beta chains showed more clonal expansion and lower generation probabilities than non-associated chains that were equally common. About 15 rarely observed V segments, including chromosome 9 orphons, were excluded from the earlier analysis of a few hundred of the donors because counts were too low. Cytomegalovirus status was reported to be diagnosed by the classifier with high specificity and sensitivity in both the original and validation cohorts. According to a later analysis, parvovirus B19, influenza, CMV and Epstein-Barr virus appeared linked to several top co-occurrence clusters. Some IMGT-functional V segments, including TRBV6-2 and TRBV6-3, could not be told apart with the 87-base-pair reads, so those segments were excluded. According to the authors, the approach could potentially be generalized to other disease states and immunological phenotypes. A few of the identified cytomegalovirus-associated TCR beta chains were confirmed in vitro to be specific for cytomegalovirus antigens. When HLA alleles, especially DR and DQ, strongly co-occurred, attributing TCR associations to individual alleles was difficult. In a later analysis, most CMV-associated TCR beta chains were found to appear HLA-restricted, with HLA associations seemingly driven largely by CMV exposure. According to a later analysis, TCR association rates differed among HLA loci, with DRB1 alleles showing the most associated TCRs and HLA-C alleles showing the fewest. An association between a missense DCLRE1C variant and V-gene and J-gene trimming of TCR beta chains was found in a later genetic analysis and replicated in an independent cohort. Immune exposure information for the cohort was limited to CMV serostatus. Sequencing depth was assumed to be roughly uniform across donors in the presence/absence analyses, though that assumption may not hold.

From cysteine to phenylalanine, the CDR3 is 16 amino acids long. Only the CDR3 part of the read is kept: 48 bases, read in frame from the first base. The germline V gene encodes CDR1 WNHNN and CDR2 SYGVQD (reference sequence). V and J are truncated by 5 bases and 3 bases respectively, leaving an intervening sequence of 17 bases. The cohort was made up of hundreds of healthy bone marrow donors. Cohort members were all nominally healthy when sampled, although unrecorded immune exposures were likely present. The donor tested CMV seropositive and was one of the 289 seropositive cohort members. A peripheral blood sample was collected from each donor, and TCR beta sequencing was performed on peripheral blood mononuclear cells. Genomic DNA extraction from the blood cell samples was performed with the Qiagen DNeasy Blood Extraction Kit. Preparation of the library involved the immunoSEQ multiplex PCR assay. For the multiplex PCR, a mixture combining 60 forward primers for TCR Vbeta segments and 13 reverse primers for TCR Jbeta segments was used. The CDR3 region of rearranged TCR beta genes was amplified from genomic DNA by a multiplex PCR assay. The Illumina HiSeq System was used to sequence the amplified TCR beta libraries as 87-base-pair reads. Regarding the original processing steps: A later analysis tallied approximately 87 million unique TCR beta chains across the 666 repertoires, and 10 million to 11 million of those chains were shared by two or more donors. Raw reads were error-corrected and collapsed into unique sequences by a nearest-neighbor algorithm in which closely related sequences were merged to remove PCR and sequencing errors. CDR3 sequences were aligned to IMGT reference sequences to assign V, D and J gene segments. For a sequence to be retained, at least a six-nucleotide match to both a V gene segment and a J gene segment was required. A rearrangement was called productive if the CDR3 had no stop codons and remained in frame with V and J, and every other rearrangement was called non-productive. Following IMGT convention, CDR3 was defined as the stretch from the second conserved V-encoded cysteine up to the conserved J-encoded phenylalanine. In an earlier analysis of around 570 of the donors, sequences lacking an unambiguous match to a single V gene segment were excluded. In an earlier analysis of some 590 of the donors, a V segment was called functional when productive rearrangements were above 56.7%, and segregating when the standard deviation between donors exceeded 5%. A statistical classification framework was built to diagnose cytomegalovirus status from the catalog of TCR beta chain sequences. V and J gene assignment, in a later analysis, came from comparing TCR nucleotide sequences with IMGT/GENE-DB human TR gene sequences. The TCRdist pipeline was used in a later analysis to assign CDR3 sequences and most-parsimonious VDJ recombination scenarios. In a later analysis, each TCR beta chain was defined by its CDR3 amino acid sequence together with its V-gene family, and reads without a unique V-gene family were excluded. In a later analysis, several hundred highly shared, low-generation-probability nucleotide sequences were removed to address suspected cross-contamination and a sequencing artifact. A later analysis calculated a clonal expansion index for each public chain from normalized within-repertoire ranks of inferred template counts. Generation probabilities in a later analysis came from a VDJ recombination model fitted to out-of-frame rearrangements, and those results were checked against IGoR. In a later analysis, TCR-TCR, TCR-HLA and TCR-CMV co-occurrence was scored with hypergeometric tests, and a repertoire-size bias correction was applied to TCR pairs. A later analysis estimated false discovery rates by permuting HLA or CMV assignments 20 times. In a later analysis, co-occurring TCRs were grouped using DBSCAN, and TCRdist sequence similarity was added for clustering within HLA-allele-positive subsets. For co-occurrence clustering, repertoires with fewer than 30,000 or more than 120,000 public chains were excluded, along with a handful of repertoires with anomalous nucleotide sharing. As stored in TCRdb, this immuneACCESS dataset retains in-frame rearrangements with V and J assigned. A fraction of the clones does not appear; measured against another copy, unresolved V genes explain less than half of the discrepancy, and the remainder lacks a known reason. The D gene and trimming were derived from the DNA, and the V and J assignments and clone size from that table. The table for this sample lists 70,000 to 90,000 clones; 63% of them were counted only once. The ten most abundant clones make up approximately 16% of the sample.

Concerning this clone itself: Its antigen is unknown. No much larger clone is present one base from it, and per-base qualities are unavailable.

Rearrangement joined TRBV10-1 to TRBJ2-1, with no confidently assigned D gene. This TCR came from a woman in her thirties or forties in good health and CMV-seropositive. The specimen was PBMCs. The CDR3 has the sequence CASSKNPTNSYNEQFF. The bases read TGCGCCAGCAGTAAAAACCCGACGAACAGCTACAATGAGCAGTTCTTC.